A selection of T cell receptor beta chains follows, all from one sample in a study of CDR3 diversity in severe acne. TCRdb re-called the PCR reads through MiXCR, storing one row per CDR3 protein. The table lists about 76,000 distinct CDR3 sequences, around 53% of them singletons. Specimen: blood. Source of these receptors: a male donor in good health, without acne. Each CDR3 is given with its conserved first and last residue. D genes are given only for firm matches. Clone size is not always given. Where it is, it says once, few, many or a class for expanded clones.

CASSVQGADQPQHF	TGTGCCAGCAGCGTACAGGGGGCAGATCAGCCCCAGCATTTT	TRBD1	TRBV7-9	TRBJ1-5	many
CATSEGLAVNEQFF	TGTGCCACCAGTGAGGGACTAGCGGTAAATGAGCAGTTCTTC	TRBD2	TRBV24-1	TRBJ2-1	few
CASSDRQGGNQPQHF	TGTGCCAGCAGTGATCGACAGGGAGGCAATCAGCCCCAGCATTTT	TRBD1	TRBV2	TRBJ1-5	NA
CATFANEKLFF	TGTGCCACCTTTGCTAATGAAAAACTGTTTTTT	NA	TRBV10-3	TRBJ1-4	few
CASSPNIGEQYF	TGCGCCAGCAGCCCCAACATCGGCGAGCAGTACTTC	NA	TRBV29-1	TRBJ2-7	NA
CSARVSGSNNEQFF	TGCAGTGCTAGAGTAAGCGGGAGTAACAATGAGCAGTTCTTC	TRBD2	TRBV20-1	TRBJ2-1	many
CASSRTVSDTGELFF	TGCGCCAGCAGCCGGACGGTCTCGGACACCGGGGAGCTGTTTTTT	NA	TRBV4-1	TRBJ2-2	many
CATSRDAQTDGYTF	TGTGCCACCAGCAGAGATGCTCAAACAGATGGCTACACCTTC	NA	TRBV15	TRBJ1-2	hyperexpanded
CASTPLAAVDEQFF	TGCGCCAGCACTCCCCTAGCGGCGGTGGATGAGCAGTTCTTC	TRBD2	TRBV5-1	TRBJ2-1	many
CSARDLGDGYTF	TGCAGTGCTAGAGATTTAGGGGATGGCTACACCTTC	NA	TRBV20-1	TRBJ1-2	NA
CASSQEGTGAGNTIYF	TGCGCCAGCAGCCAAGAAGGGACAGGAGCGGGAAACACCATATATTTT	TRBD1	TRBV4-1	TRBJ1-3	many
CASSPLGGLSTDTQYF	TGTGCCAGCAGCCCCCTGGGGGGCCTTAGCACAGATACGCAGTATTTT	NA	TRBV7-3	TRBJ2-3	many
CASSPNNSPLHF	TGTGCCAGCAGTCCGAATAATTCACCCCTCCACTTT	NA	TRBV6-5	TRBJ1-6	medium-sized
CSAGSGGNEKLFF	TGCAGTGCCGGAAGCGGGGGGAACGAAAAACTGTTTTTT	NA	TRBV20-1	TRBJ1-4	NA
CASSEAGDSPLHF	TGTGCCAGCAGTGAGGCAGGGGATTCACCCCTCCACTTT	NA	TRBV25-1	TRBJ1-6	once
CASSLQVRETEAFF	TGTGCCAGCAGCTTACAAGTCCGGGAGACTGAAGCTTTCTTT	NA	TRBV11-2	TRBJ1-1	many
CASSSPGQAIYGYTF	TGTGCCAGCAGCTCCCCGGGACAGGCGATCTATGGCTACACCTTC	TRBD1	TRBV7-9	TRBJ1-2	once
CASSYETQLSTGELFF	TGTGCCAGCAGTTACGAGACCCAGCTCAGCACCGGGGAGCTGTTTTTT	NA	TRBV6-6	TRBJ2-2	many
CATSAIDPQADQPQHF	TGTGCCACCAGTGCTATCGACCCCCAAGCTGATCAGCCCCAGCATTTT	NA	TRBV24-1	TRBJ1-5	NA
CASSLATLWETQHF	TGTGCCAGCAGCTTGGCAACCCTTTGGGAGACCCAGCATTTT	NA	TRBV5-1	TRBJ1-5	NA